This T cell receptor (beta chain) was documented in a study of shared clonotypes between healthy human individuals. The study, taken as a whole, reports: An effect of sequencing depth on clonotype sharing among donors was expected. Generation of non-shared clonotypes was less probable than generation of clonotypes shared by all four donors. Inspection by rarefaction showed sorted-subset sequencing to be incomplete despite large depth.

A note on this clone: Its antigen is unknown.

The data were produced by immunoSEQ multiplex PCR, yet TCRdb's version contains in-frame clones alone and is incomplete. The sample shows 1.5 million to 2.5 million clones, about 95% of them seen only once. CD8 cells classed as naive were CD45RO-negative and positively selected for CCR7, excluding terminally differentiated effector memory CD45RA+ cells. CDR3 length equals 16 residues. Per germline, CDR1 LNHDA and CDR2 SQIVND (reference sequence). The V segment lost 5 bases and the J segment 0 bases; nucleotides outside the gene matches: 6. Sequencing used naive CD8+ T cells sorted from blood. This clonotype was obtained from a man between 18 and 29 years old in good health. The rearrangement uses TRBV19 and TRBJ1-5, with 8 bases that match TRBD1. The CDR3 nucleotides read TGTGCCAGTAGTCGAGGACAGGGTTATAGCAATCAGCCCCAGCATTTT. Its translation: CASSRGQGYSNQPQHF. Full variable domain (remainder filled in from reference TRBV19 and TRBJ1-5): DGGITQSPKYLFRKEGQNVTLSCEQNLNHDAMYWYRQDPGQGLRLIYYSQIVNDFQKGDIAEGYSVSREKKESFPLTVTSAQKNPTAFYLCASSRGQGYSNQPQHFGDGTRLSIL.